The 22 T cell receptor beta chains listed next were all sequenced from one sample in a study of blood T cell repertoires in COVID-19. The table came from immunoSEQ multiplex PCR; TCRdb's copy has only in-frame clones and leaves some out. The repertoire holds 250,000 to 300,000 clones, 85% to 90% seen once, with 11% in the top ten. The sequencing input was peripheral blood. These receptors came from a woman aged 30 to 39 with COVID-19, enrolled during active disease.

The rearrangement uses TRBV29-1 and TRBJ1-4; D gene uncertain. Per the germline V gene, CDR1 is SQVTM and CDR2 is ANQGSEA. Trimming stripped 5 bases from V and 2 bases from J, with 9 bases between. The CDR3 runs 13 residues. In nucleotides, the CDR3 is TGCAGCGTTCGAGAGTTTACTAATGAAAAACTGTTTTTT. It encodes CSVREFTNEKLFF.

CDR3 loop: CAPFNWPSSYEQYF. CDR3 DNA sequence: TGTGCCCCCTTCAATTGGCCCTCCTCCTACGAGCAGTACTTC. The chain couples TRBV19 to TRBJ2-7; D remains ambiguous. The ends were cut back, 11 bases at V and 0 bases at J, with 17 bases in the middle. Germline V gene sequence: CDR1 LNHDA, CDR2 SQIVND (reference sequence). The CDR3 has 14 residues. Together with reference TRBV19 and TRBJ2-7, the CDR3 gives the full variable domain: DGGITQSPKYLFRKEGQNVTLSCEQNLNHDAMYWYRQDPGQGLRLIYYSQIVNDFQKGDIAEGYSVSREKKESFPLTVTSAQKNPTAFYLCAPFNWPSSYEQYFGPGTRLTVT.

The V and J genes are TRBV14 and TRBJ2-4, with 7 bases fitting TRBD2. Per germline, CDR1 SGHDN and CDR2 FVKESK. The CDR3 covers 14 residues. This chain's CDR3 is CVSGRALAKNIQYF. The CDR3 nucleotides read TGTGTCTCGGGGAGGGCCCTAGCCAAAAACATTCAGTACTTC.

This sequence joins TRBV10-3 and TRBJ2-7; 8 bases align to TRBD2. The J segment lost 1 base and the V segment lost 4 bases, leaving 3 bases of the junction unmatched. The CDR3 is 14 amino acids. Germline assignment: CDR1 ENHRY and CDR2 SYGVKD. The CDR3 loop reads CAISGLARSYEQYF. The CDR3 coding sequence is TGTGCCATCAGTGGACTAGCGAGGTCCTACGAGCAGTACTTC.

The chain uses TRBV18 and TRBJ2-7; the match to TRBD2 covers 13 bases. J gave up 1 base and V 3 bases, and 6 bases lay outside the gene matches. Germline assignment: CDR1 KGHSH and CDR2 LQKENI. This CDR3 spans 17 amino acids. The CDR3 is CASSPNRGLAGSYEQYF. CDR3 nucleotides: TGTGCCAGCTCACCGAACAGGGGACTAGCGGGATCCTACGAGCAGTACTTC.

J is TRBJ2-7 and V is TRBV7-6; possible D gene TRBD2, 5 bases. The germline V and J ends were trimmed by 4 bases and 3 bases, with 22 bases remaining between them. The CDR3 has 17 amino acids. Germline V gives CDR1 SGHVS, CDR2 FNYEAQ. Written as DNA, the CDR3 is TGTGCCAGCAGCTATATGATTAGAGGGAGTGGGATCTACGAGCAGTACTTC. It translates to CASSYMIRGSGIYEQYF.

This clone has only a few counts. V usage is TRBV24-1 and J usage is TRBJ1-5; D gene unclear. The germline V and J ends were trimmed by 4 bases and 7 bases, with 22 bases remaining between them. The length of the CDR3 is 17 residues. Germline values: CDR1 KGHDR, CDR2 SFDVKD. This CDR3 reads CATSERASMVLKQPQHF. Here the CDR3 DNA reads TGTGCCACCAGTGAGAGGGCCTCCATGGTCTTAAAACAGCCCCAGCATTTT.

The chain recombines TRBV5-4 with TRBJ2-7; 10 positions match TRBD1. Germline V gene lookup returns CDR1 SGHNT and CDR2 YYREEE (reference sequence). The CDR3 extends over 16 amino acids. The V and J ends lost 3 bases and 0 bases, in that order; junction bases with no gene match: 6. DNA of the CDR3: TGTGCCAGCAGCTATGGGACAGGGGACAGCTCCTACGAGCAGTACTTC. It encodes CASSYGTGDSSYEQYF. Complete variable domain (other parts from reference TRBV5-4 and TRBJ2-7): ETGVTQSPTHLIKTRGQQVTLRCSSQSGHNTVSWYQQALGQGPQFIFQYYREEENGRGNFPPRFSGLQFPNYSSELNVNALELDDSALYLCASSYGTGDSSYEQYFGPGTRLTVT.

V usage is TRBV5-1 and J usage is TRBJ1-6, with TRBD1 identical over 8 bases. V was pared by 0 bases and J by 9 bases, with 2 bases of the junction left unmatched. The CDR3 is 14 residues long. Germline CDR1 SGHRS, CDR2 YFSETQ. For the CDR3, the DNA is TGCGCCAGCAGCTTGGGGACAGGGAGTTCACCCCTCCACTTT. Translation gives CASSLGTGSSPLHF.

The chain joins TRBV5-1 to TRBJ2-7; D perhaps matches TRBD1 (6 bases). Trimming took 0 bases from V and 7 from J, leaving 11 bases between them. This CDR3 has 13 amino acids. Germline V gene data show CDR1 as SGHRS and CDR2 as YFSETQ. The CDR3 loop is CASSLVGGREQYF. CDR3 coding DNA: TGCGCCAGCAGCTTGGTTGGGGGCAGGGAGCAGTACTTC. Supplemented by reference TRBV5-1 and TRBJ2-7, the full variable domain reads KAGVTQTPRYLIKTRGQQVTLSCSPISGHRSVSWYQQTPGQGLQFLFEYFSETQRNKGNFPGRFSGRQFSNSRSEMNVSTLELGDSALYLCASSLVGGREQYFGPGTRLTVT.

The genes are TRBV10-3 and TRBJ1-1; D is perhaps TRBD1 (6 bases). Germline V gene data show CDR1 as ENHRY and CDR2 as SYGVKD. Trimming shortened V by 6 bases and J by 3 bases, and 11 bases separated the two germline ends. CDR3 length: 13 residues. In DNA, the CDR3 is TGTGCCATCAGCGCCACAGGGTACACTGAAGCTTTCTTT. This codes for CAISATGYTEAFF.

The chain joins TRBV4-2 to TRBJ1-4, with 7 bases fitting TRBD1. CDR1 is LGHNA and CDR2 is YNFKEQ in the germline V gene. The CDR3 loop spans 18 amino acids. With V trimmed by 1 base and J by 5 bases, 13 bases remained unmatched. The CDR3 reads CASSQAGGQTTKNEKLFF. The CDR3 bases are TGTGCCAGCAGCCAAGCTGGGGGACAGACCACTAAGAATGAAAAACTGTTTTTT.

This rearrangement joins TRBV6-4 to TRBJ2-5; 11 bases are a match to TRBD2. Per the germline V gene, CDR1 is MRHNA and CDR2 is SNTAGT. The V segment lost 6 bases and the J segment 1 base; nucleotides outside the gene matches: 1. The CDR3 spans 14 residues. The DNA for the CDR3 is TGTGCCAGCAGGGGACTAGCGGCCCAAGAGACCCAGTACTTC. Residues: CASRGLAAQETQYF.

V usage is TRBV3-1 (or the pseudogene TRBV3-2) and J usage is TRBJ2-2; no definite D call. V was shortened by 2 bases and J by 5 bases, with 9 bases between the two germline ends. The CDR3 is made up of 14 amino acids. Germline values: CDR1 LGHDT, CDR2 YNNKEL (reference sequence). The chain's CDR3 is CASSQIGVTGELFF. In nucleotides, the CDR3 is TGTGCCAGCAGCCAAATAGGAGTTACCGGGGAGCTGTTTTTT.

This chain uses TRBV14 with TRBJ1-1, with a possible D match to TRBD1 (5 bases). The germline CDR1 and CDR2 sequences are SGHDN and FVKESK. Trimming pared 8 bases from V and 4 bases from J, leaving 17 bases between. CDR3 length equals 14 residues. CDR3 sequence reads: CASGAGRHGTEAFF. The CDR3 DNA reads TGTGCCAGCGGCGCGGGGCGGCATGGCACTGAAGCTTTCTTT.

The count of this clone is one. Other nucleotide sequences from this sample produce the same CDR3. The chain carries TRBV9 and TRBJ2-7; D call uncertain. V shed 0 bases and J shed 3 bases, with 10 bases lying between them. The CDR3 is 14 residues long. Germline lookup yields CDR1 SGDLS and CDR2 YYNGEE. CDR3 nucleotides: TGTGCCAGCAGCGTAGGTAGCAGCAGCTACGAGCAGTACTTC. It yields the protein CASSVGSSSYEQYF.

This clone has more than one count but fewer than ten. This sequence joins TRBV10-3 and TRBJ1-1; TRBD1 matches at 8 bases. V lost 6 bases to trimming and J lost 4 bases; unmatched junction nucleotides: 4. The CDR3 contains 13 residues. The V gene's germline CDR1 is ENHRY and CDR2 SYGVKD. CDR3 region: CAIRQGVLTEAFF. The CDR3 region has the DNA TGTGCCATCAGACAGGGGGTGCTCACTGAAGCTTTCTTT.

The gene calls are TRBV9 and TRBJ2-3; 13 bases match TRBD2. Per the germline V gene, CDR1 is SGDLS and CDR2 is YYNGEE. V trimming: 3 bases; J trimming: 5 bases; junction bases outside the gene matches: 6. This CDR3 spans 16 amino acids. CDR3 DNA sequence: TGTGCCAGCAGCGCCGGGACTAGCGGGAATATAGATACGCAGTATTTT. Translating gives CASSAGTSGNIDTQYF.

This rearrangement joins TRBV5-1 to TRBJ1-3; tentative D call: TRBD1 (6 bases). CDR1 is SGHRS, CDR2 YFSETQ, per germline. The CDR3 spans 14 residues. V was cut by 2 bases and J by 1 base, with 7 bases left in between. This CDR3 reads CASSLRGSGNTIYF. The CDR3 bases are TGCGCCAGCAGCTTAAGGGGGTCTGGAAACACCATATATTTT.

The chain couples TRBV2 to TRBJ1-3; possible D gene TRBD1, 5 bases. The germline V gene has CDR1 SNHLY and CDR2 FYNNEI. With 5 bases removed from V and 0 bases from J, the gap between germline ends came to 11 bases. The CDR3 sequence is 15 residues long. The CDR3 protein is CASSLGGSSGNTIYF. The DNA for the CDR3 is TGTGCCAGCAGTCTCGGGGGGAGCTCTGGAAACACCATATATTTT. Full variable domain (rest looked up from reference TRBV2 and TRBJ1-3): EPEVTQTPSHQVTQMGQEVILRCVPISNHLYFYWYRQILGQKVEFLVSFYNNEISEKSEIFDDQFSVERPDGSNFTLKIRSTKLEDSAMYFCASSLGGSSGNTIYFGEGSWLTVV.

This clone was seen once. The V call is TRBV3-1 (or the pseudogene TRBV3-2), the J call TRBJ1-4, with a weak D call TRBD1 (5 bases). From germline, CDR1 is LGHDT and CDR2 YNNKEL (reference sequence). This CDR3 comprises 14 residues. V lost 4 bases to trimming and J lost 5 bases, with 11 bases between them. CDR3 protein: CASSPTGNNEKLFF. The CDR3 nucleotides are TGTGCCAGCAGCCCAACAGGTAACAATGAAAAACTGTTTTTT.

The chain recombines TRBV28 with TRBJ2-1; D gene ambiguous. Trimming left V 3 bases short and J 2 bases short, with 2 bases between. Per germline, CDR1 MDHEN and CDR2 SYDVKM. CDR3 size: 12 residues. The CDR3 sequence is CASSFTYNEQFF. The CDR3, as DNA: TGTGCCAGCAGTTTCACCTACAATGAGCAGTTCTTC.